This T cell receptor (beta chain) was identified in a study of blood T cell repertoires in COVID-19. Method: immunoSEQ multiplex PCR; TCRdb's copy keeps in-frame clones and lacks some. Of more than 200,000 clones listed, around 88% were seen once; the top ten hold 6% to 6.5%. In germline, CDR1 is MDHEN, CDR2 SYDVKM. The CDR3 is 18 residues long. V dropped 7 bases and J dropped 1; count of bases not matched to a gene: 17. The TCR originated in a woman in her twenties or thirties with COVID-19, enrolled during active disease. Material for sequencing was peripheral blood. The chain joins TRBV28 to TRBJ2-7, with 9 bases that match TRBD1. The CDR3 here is CASIRTGEGAGGSYEQYF. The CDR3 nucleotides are TGTGCCAGCATCCGGACAGGGGAAGGTGCCGGGGGATCCTACGAGCAGTACTTC.